This note documents a single T cell receptor (beta chain) sequence. This entry is derived from a study of blood T cell repertoires in COVID-19. In the study overall: T cells, B-cell-depleted T cells, or PBMCs provided the cDNA or gDNA that served as material.

V dropped 2 bases and J dropped 9; count of bases not matched to a gene: 9. The CDR3 totals 15 residues. The germline V gene encodes CDR1 SGHNT and CDR2 YENEEA. Profiling relied on immunoSEQ multiplex PCR, and the TCRdb table lists in-frame clones only, not all of them. The sample has about 49,000 clones, roughly 86% seen once. Sequencing used peripheral blood. The TCR comes from a middle-aged man with active COVID-19. The chain carries TRBV11-3 and TRBJ2-1, with TRBD2 identical over 8 bases. CDR3 nucleotides: TGTGCCAGCAGCTTAAGGAGCGGGAGCCTGGGTGAGCAGTTCTTC. This sequence encodes CASSLRSGSLGEQFF.